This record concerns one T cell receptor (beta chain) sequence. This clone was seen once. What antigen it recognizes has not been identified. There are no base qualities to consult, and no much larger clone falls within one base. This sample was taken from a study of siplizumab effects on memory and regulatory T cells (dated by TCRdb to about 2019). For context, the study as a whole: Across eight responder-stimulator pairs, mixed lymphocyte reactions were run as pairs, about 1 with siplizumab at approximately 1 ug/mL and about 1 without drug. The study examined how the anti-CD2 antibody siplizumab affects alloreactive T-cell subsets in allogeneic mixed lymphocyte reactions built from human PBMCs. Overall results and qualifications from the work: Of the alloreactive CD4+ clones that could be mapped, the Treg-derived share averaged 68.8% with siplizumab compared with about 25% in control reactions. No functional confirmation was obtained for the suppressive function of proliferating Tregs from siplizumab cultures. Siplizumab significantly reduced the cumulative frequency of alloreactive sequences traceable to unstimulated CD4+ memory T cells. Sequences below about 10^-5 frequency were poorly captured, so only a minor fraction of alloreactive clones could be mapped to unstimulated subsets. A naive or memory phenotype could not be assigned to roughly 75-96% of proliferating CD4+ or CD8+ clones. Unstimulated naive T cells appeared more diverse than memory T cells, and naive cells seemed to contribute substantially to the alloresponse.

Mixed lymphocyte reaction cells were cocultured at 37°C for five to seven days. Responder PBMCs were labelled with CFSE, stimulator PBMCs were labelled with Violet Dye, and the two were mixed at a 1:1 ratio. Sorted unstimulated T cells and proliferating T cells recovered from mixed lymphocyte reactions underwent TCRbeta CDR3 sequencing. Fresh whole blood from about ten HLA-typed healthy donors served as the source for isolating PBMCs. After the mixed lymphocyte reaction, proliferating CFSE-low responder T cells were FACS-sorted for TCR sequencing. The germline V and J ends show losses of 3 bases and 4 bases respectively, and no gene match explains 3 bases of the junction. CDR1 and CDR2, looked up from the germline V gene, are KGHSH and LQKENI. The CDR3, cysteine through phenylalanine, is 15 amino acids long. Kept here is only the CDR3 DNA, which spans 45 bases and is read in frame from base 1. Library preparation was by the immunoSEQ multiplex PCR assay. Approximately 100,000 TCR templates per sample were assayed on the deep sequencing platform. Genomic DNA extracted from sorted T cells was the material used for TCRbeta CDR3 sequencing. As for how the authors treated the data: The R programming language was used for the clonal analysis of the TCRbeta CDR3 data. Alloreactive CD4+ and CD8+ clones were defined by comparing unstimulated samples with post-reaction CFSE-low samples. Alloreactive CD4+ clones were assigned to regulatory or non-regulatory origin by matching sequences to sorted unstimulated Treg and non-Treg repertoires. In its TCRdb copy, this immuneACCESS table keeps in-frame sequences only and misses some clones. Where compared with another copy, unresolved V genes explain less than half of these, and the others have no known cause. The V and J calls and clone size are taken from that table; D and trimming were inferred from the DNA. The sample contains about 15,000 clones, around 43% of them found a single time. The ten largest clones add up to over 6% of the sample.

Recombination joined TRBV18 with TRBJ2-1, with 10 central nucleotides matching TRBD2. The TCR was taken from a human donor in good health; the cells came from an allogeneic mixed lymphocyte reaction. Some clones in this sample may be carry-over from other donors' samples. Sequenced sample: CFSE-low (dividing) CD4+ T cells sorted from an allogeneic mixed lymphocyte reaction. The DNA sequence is TGTGCCAGCTCACCCCTAGCGGGAGTATACAATGAGCAGTTCTTC. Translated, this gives CASSPLAGVYNEQFF.